The 2 T cell receptor delta chains given below trace back to one sample, sequenced in a study of gamma-delta chains in newborns, infants, children. TCRdb re-processed the reads via CATT. The sample consists of approximately 5,600 delta-chain clones, approximately 5.6% of them appearing once. Sequencing used blood. Source of these receptors: a child who was a newborn, infant or young child, either healthy, febrile or measles-vaccinated (not recorded which).

This clone turned up a few times. No V gene was called here, but the J gene is TRDJ1; the table's TRDD3 call for D was not verified on the DNA. The CDR3 contains 23 residues. The CDR3 DNA reads as TGTGCCTGTGACAATGTACTGGGGGATACGATTTCCACCCGCCAATTCAACACCGATAAACTCATCTTT. It encodes CACDNVLGDTISTRQFNTDKLIF.

Note on this clone: A read error may produce the germline difference seen at one junction end. CDR3 in DNA: TGTGCCAGTGACTCCCTAATTGGGGGATACGCGTCCGATAAACTCATCTTT. It specifies CASDSLIGGYASDKLIF. The chain links TRDV2 to TRDJ1; TRDD3 aligns across 11 bases. Germline V gives CDR1 GEAIGNYY, CDR2 EKD. There are 17 residues in the CDR3.